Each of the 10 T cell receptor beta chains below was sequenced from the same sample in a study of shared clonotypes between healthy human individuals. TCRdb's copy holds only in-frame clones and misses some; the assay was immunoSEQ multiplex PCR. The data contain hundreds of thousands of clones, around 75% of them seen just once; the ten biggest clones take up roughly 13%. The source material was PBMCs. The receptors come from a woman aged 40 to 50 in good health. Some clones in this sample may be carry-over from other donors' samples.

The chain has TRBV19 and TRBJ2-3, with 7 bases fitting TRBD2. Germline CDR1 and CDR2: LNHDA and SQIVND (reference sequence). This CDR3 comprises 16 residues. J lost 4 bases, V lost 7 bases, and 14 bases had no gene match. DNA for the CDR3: TGTGCCAGTAAGCCGCTCACTAGCGCGGGGTCAGATACGCAGTATTTT. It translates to CASKPLTSAGSDTQYF. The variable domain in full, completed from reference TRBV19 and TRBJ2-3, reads DGGITQSPKYLFRKEGQNVTLSCEQNLNHDAMYWYRQDPGQGLRLIYYSQIVNDFQKGDIAEGYSVSREKKESFPLTVTSAQKNPTAFYLCASKPLTSAGSDTQYFGPGTRLTVL.

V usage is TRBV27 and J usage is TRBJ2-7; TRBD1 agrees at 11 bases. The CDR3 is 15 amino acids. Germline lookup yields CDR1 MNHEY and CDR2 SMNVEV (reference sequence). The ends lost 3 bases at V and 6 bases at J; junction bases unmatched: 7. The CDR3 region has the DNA TGTGCCAGCAGTTTCGGACAGGGGGCGGGTGGCGAGCAGTACTTC. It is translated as CASSFGQGAGGEQYF.

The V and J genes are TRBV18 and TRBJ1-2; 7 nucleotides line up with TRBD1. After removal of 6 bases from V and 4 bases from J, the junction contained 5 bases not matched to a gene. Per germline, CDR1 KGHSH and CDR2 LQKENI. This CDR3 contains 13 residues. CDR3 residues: CASSQGQAYGYTF. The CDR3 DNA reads TGTGCCAGCTCCCAAGGACAGGCCTATGGCTACACCTTC.

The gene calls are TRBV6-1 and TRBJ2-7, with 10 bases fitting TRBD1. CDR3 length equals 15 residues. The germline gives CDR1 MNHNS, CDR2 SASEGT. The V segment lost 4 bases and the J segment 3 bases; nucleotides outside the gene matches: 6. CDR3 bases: TGTGCCAGCAGTGTAGAGGACAGGGGGTACTACGAGCAGTACTTC. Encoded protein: CASSVEDRGYYEQYF.

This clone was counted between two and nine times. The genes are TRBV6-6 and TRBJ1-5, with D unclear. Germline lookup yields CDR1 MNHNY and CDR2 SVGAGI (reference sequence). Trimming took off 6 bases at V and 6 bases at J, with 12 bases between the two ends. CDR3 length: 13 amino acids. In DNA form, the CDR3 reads TGTGCCAGCAGCCAATCAGAGCGTCAGCCCCAGCATTTT. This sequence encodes CASSQSERQPQHF.

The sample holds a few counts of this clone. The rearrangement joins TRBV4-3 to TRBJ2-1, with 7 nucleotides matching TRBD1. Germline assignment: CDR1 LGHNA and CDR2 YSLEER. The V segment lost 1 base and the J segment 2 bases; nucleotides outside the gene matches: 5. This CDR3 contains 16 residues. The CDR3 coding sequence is TGCGCCAGCAGCCAAGCATGGGACAGTACCTACAATGAGCAGTTCTTC. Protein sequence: CASSQAWDSTYNEQFF.

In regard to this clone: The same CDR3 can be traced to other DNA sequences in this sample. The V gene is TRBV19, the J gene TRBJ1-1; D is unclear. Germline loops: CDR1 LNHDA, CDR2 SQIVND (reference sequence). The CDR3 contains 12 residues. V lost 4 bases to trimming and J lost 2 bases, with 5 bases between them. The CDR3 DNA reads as TGTGCCAGTAGTAGAGGTAACACTGAAGCTTTCTTT. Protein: CASSRGNTEAFF.

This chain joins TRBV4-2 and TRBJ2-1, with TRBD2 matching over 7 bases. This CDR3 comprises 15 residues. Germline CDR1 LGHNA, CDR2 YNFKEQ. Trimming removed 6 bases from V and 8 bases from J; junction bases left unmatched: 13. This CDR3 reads CASSLGLGASDEQFF. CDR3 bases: TGTGCCAGCAGTTTAGGACTAGGCGCCTCGGATGAGCAGTTCTTC.

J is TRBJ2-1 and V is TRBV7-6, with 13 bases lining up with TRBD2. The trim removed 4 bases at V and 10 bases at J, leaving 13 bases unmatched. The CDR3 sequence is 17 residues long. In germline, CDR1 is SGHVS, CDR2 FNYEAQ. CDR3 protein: CASSSDNPGLAGWEQFF. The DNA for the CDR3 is TGTGCCAGCAGCTCAGACAATCCGGGACTAGCGGGATGGGAGCAGTTCTTC.

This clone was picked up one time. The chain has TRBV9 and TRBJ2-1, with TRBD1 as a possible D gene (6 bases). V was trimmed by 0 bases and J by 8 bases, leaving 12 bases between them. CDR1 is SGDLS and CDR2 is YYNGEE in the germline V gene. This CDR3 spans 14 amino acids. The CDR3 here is CASSVDREWDEQFF. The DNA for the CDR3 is TGTGCCAGCAGCGTAGACAGGGAATGGGATGAGCAGTTCTTC.